This TCR beta chain came from a study of blood T cell repertoires in COVID-19. On the study more broadly: The study drew acute and convalescent COVID-19 samples from the United States, Italy and Spain. Sources were T cells, B-cell-depleted T cells, or PBMCs; the material itself was cDNA or gDNA.

This clone was picked up a small number of times. Source study methods: For nucleated cells, counts were estimated from reference gene primer amplification. This table comes from immunoSEQ multiplex PCR, and its TCRdb copy is limited to in-frame clones, with some not included. The DNA gave D and trimming, while V, J and clone size come from that table. This table holds around 310,000 clones, approximately 90% found once. The CDR3 totals 18 residues. This clonotype originated in a woman between 50 and 59 years old with active or convalescent COVID-19. Sequenced input: peripheral blood. The rearrangement uses TRBV21-1 and TRBJ1-5. TRBV21-1 is a pseudogene segment. For the CDR3, the DNA is TGTGCCAGCGACCAGGCTGGGGAGTTCGGAAGAGGATATCAGCCCCAGCATTTT. It translates to CASDQAGEFGRGYQPQHF.